The 25 T cell receptor beta chains reported below all come from one sample, sequenced in a study of identifying expanded T cells in peripheral blood. Sequencing was performed with immunoSEQ multiplex PCR; in TCRdb, only in-frame clones are kept and a portion is missing. Of 100,000 or so clones in the sample, 87% were seen once. The source material was blood. Receptors originate from a person aged 18 to 75 in good health.

The gene calls are TRBV28 and TRBJ1-5; no clear D. The germline V gene encodes CDR1 MDHEN and CDR2 SYDVKM. The CDR3 extends over 14 amino acids. V lost 6 bases to trimming and J lost 10 bases, with 19 bases between them. The CDR3 DNA reads TGTGCCAGCAGCCCAACGGGTGGGATAGGTCCCCAGCATTTT. Amino acids: CASSPTGGIGPQHF.

This chain's CDR3 is CAISDRPGTGELFF. CDR3 nucleotides: TGTGCCATCAGTGACAGGCCGGGGACCGGGGAGCTGTTTTTT. The chain carries TRBV10-3 and TRBJ2-2, with D possibly matching TRBD2 (5 bases). The CDR3 has 14 amino acids. From germline, CDR1 is ENHRY and CDR2 SYGVKD. Trimming shortened V by 3 bases and J by 5 bases, and 10 bases separated the two germline ends.

J is TRBJ1-2 and V is TRBV10-1; 8 nucleotides agree with TRBD1. The CDR3 runs to 16 residues. With 1 base clipped from V and 5 bases from J, the junction kept 9 bases outside the gene matches. CDR1 is WNHNN and CDR2 is SYGVQD in the germline V gene (reference sequence). The CDR3 coding sequence is TGCGCCAGCAGTGAGTGGTGGACAGGGACTCAGTATGGCTACACCTTC. Protein product: CASSEWWTGTQYGYTF.

This clone showed up just a few times. The chain's CDR3 is CASSRGPSSRSYNSPLHF. The DNA for the CDR3 is TGTGCCAGCAGCCGGGGACCGAGTAGCCGCTCCTATAATTCACCCCTCCACTTT. The chain links TRBV11-2 to TRBJ1-6; D might be TRBD1 (5 bases). V lost 5 bases to trimming and J lost 0 bases, with 17 bases between them. Germline V gene sequence: CDR1 SGHAT, CDR2 FQNNGV. CDR3 size: 18 residues.

The chain employs TRBV6-6 and TRBJ2-5; D is uncertain. The CDR3 is 12 residues long. Germline CDR1 is MNHNY and CDR2 is SVGAGI (reference sequence). The V gene lost 5 bases and the J gene lost 1 base, with 5 bases spanning the gap. In DNA, the CDR3 is TGTGCCAGCAGTATGCCCCAAGAGACCCAGTACTTC. Amino acids: CASSMPQETQYF.

This chain connects TRBV5-1 to TRBJ2-7; D unclear. This CDR3 contains 12 residues. Germline-derived CDR1 and CDR2 are SGHRS and YFSETQ. The germline V and J ends were trimmed by 0 bases and 7 bases, with 8 bases remaining between them. The CDR3 DNA sequence: TGCGCCAGCAGCTTGGTAGCTGGTGAGCAGTACTTC. Protein: CASSLVAGEQYF.

The rearrangement joins TRBV5-1 to TRBJ2-7; D possibly uses TRBD1 or TRBD2 (5 bases each). V lost 0 bases, J lost 6 bases, and 16 bases lay in between. This CDR3 has 15 residues. Germline loops: CDR1 SGHRS, CDR2 YFSETQ. The CDR3 reads CASSLEGRGRGEQYF. CDR3 nucleotide sequence: TGCGCCAGCAGCTTGGAGGGCCGGGGAAGGGGCGAGCAGTACTTC.

The chain couples TRBV13 to TRBJ1-6, with D tentatively TRBD1 (6 bases). The ends were cut back, 4 bases at V and 9 bases at J, with 10 bases in the middle. Germline V lookup: CDR1 PRHDT, CDR2 FYEKMQ (reference sequence). This CDR3 is built from 13 residues. This CDR3 is CASSYLGGSPLHF. The DNA for the CDR3 is TGTGCCAGCAGCTATCTAGGGGGTTCACCCCTCCACTTT. The full variable domain, completed using reference TRBV13 and TRBJ1-6, is AAGVIQSPRHLIKEKRETATLKCYPIPRHDTVYWYQQGPGQDPQFLISFYEKMQSDKGSIPDRFSAQQFSDYHSELNMSSLELGDSALYFCASSYLGGSPLHFGNGTRLTVT.

CDR3 coding DNA: TGTGCCAGCAAAAACTCCCCGGGGGCGGCCCGAAAGCCCTACGAGCAGTACTTC. This encodes CASKNSPGAARKPYEQYF. This chain uses TRBV2 with TRBJ2-7; D tentatively fits TRBD1 or TRBD2 (6 bases each). CDR1 is SNHLY and CDR2 is FYNNEI in the germline V gene. Trimming left V 7 bases short and J 2 bases short, with 27 bases between. This CDR3 is built from 18 residues.

This chain uses TRBV6-1 with TRBJ1-6, with 7 bases that match TRBD1. This CDR3 spans 15 amino acids. The ends lost 3 bases at V and 7 bases at J; junction bases unmatched: 6. Germline CDR1 reads MNHNS; CDR2 reads SASEGT. As DNA, the CDR3 is TGTGCCAGCAGTGATCGACAGGGCGGGAATTCACCCCTCCACTTT. Translating it yields CASSDRQGGNSPLHF.

The rearrangement uses TRBV7-9 and TRBJ2-7; TRBD1 agrees at 9 bases. The CDR3 loop spans 19 amino acids. V lost 5 bases and J lost 2; bases outside the gene matches: 19. The germline gives CDR1 SEHNR, CDR2 FQNEAQ (reference sequence). CDR3 sequence: CASSPRAGQGSPHTYEQYF. CDR3 DNA: TGTGCCAGCAGCCCAAGGGCGGGACAGGGAAGCCCCCACACCTACGAGCAGTACTTC.

The rearrangement joins TRBV15 to TRBJ1-1; 8 bases fit TRBD1. Germline assignment: CDR1 LNHNV and CDR2 YYDKDF (reference sequence). The CDR3 is 17 amino acids. The J segment lost 1 base and the V segment lost 3 bases, leaving 10 bases of the junction unmatched. The CDR3 nucleotides are TGTGCCACCAGCAGGGAACTGAAACAGGGGGAGAACACTGAAGCTTTCTTT. Translating gives CATSRELKQGENTEAFF.

This chain uses TRBV7-2 with TRBJ1-2; D might be TRBD1 (5 bases). CDR1 SGHTA and CDR2 FQGNSA come from the germline V gene. The CDR3 spans 14 residues. The V gene lost 2 bases and the J gene lost 2 bases, with 9 bases spanning the gap. The CDR3 bases are TGTGCCAGCAGCTTACAGGGCCCGAACTATGGCTACACCTTC. It codes for CASSLQGPNYGYTF.

V usage is TRBV9 and J usage is TRBJ2-7, with 8 bases aligning to TRBD1. The ends lost 3 bases at V and 3 bases at J; junction bases unmatched: 5. Germline CDR1 is SGDLS and CDR2 is YYNGEE. CDR3 size: 14 residues. The CDR3 loop is CASSAGQGDYEQYF. CDR3 sequence (DNA): TGTGCCAGCAGCGCCGGACAGGGAGACTACGAGCAGTACTTC.

The chain combines TRBV6-6 with TRBJ1-1, with 7 bases matching TRBD1. The germline gives CDR1 MNHNY, CDR2 SVGAGI (reference sequence). The CDR3 has 11 amino acids. Trimming at V came to 4 bases and at J to 10 bases, leaving 3 bases not matched to a gene. The CDR3 nucleotides read TGTGCCAGCAGTTCAGGGGGACGAGCTTTCTTT. Translation: CASSSGGRAFF.

Only one count was recorded for this clone. This rearrangement joins TRBV4-1 to TRBJ1-2; D is unclear. The CDR3 has 15 amino acids. Trimming removed 0 bases from V and 4 bases from J, with 12 bases in between. The germline gives CDR1 MGHRA, CDR2 YSYEKL. CDR3 protein: CASSQDVVRTYGYTF. In DNA form, the CDR3 reads TGCGCCAGCAGCCAAGATGTGGTCAGGACCTATGGCTACACCTTC.

The chain links TRBV4-1 to TRBJ1-5; possibly TRBD1 for D (5 bases). V lost 3 bases to trimming and J lost 4 bases, with 13 bases between them. The CDR3 sequence is 15 residues long. CDR1 is MGHRA, CDR2 YSYEKL, per germline. CDR3 in amino acids: CASSQTGVGNQPQHF. The CDR3 nucleotides read TGCGCCAGCAGCCAGACGGGGGTGGGGAATCAGCCCCAGCATTTT.

The chain links TRBV15 to TRBJ2-3, with D perhaps given as TRBD1 or TRBD2 (6 bases each). The CDR3 contains 18 residues. V gave up 5 bases and J gave up 0 bases, with 21 bases separating them. CDR1 and CDR2 from the germline V gene are LNHNV and YYDKDF (reference sequence). CDR3 DNA: TGTGCCACCAGCGGCCCCAGTGGAGGGGGTAAGAGCACAGATACGCAGTATTTT. This translates into CATSGPSGGGKSTDTQYF.

This clone was found once. The chain recombines TRBV9 with TRBJ1-1, with D uncertain. The germline V gene encodes CDR1 SGDLS and CDR2 YYNGEE. The CDR3 runs to 11 residues. Trimming pared 3 bases from V and 10 bases from J, leaving 10 bases between. This CDR3 is CASSAGRGAFF. The CDR3 coding sequence is TGTGCCAGCAGCGCCGGACGTGGAGCTTTCTTT.

The count of this clone is one. This chain uses TRBV28 with TRBJ2-7; D not certain. The ends were cut back, 8 bases at V and 2 bases at J, with 4 bases in the middle. This CDR3 is built from 10 residues. The germline V gene has CDR1 MDHEN and CDR2 SYDVKM. The CDR3: CASGTYEQYF. In DNA form, the CDR3 reads TGTGCCAGCGGAACCTACGAGCAGTACTTC. Drawing the rest from reference TRBV28 and TRBJ2-7, the complete variable domain is DVKVTQSSRYLVKRTGEKVFLECVQDMDHENMFWYRQDPGLGLRLIYFSYDVKMKEKGDIPEGYSVSREKKERFSLILESASTNQTSMYLCASGTYEQYFGPGTRLTVT.

The genes are TRBV7-9 and TRBJ2-2; D is undetermined. Per germline, CDR1 SEHNR and CDR2 FQNEAQ (reference sequence). The length of the CDR3 is 15 residues. V dropped 7 bases and J dropped 1 base, with 13 bases sitting between them. DNA of the CDR3: TGTGCCAGCACCCAAAAGGGAAAGAACACCGGGGAGCTGTTTTTT. This sequence encodes CASTQKGKNTGELFF.

The J gene is TRBJ1-1, the V gene TRBV20-1; D gene unclear. CDR3 size: 11 residues. Germline V gene sequence: CDR1 DFQATT, CDR2 SNEGSKA (reference sequence). Trimming stripped 6 bases from V and 11 bases from J, with 16 bases between. The CDR3, as DNA: TGCAGTGCCCCGGACCACACCGGGGCTTTCTTT. It codes for CSAPDHTGAFF.

The table lists this clone with a count of one. The V call is TRBV30, the J call TRBJ2-7; D uncertain. CDR1 is GTSNPN and CDR2 is SVGIG in the germline V gene (reference sequence). The ends were cut back, 0 bases at V and 0 bases at J, with 6 bases in the middle. This CDR3 has 13 residues. The CDR3 here is CAWSVGFSYEQYF. Written as DNA, the CDR3 is TGTGCCTGGAGTGTTGGTTTCTCCTACGAGCAGTACTTC.

The chain is built from TRBV19 and TRBJ2-5; D may be TRBD1 (5 bases). Trimming took off 5 bases at V and 5 bases at J, with 12 bases between the two ends. This CDR3 has 13 residues. Germline CDR1 reads LNHDA; CDR2 reads SQIVND (reference sequence). The CDR3 protein is CASSPQGRETQYF. The CDR3 DNA sequence: TGTGCCAGTAGTCCCCAGGGTCGGGAGACCCAGTACTTC.

The rearrangement joins TRBV9 to TRBJ2-7; D possibly corresponds to TRBD2 (5 bases). Trimming took off 0 bases at V and 0 bases at J, with 10 bases between the two ends. The V gene's germline CDR1 is SGDLS and CDR2 YYNGEE. The CDR3 extends over 15 amino acids. The CDR3 protein is CASSVGGLSSYEQYF. The CDR3 coding sequence is TGTGCCAGCAGCGTAGGAGGGCTGAGCTCCTACGAGCAGTACTTC.